This T cell receptor beta chain was found in a study of blood T cells in healthy people across ages. The V gene end was trimmed by 2 bases and the J gene end by 7 bases; junction bases not matched to a gene: 8. Germline values: CDR1 MNHEY, CDR2 SMNVEV (reference sequence). The CDR3 is 15 amino acids. The authors ran a second PCR of roughly 6 to 12 cycles using a sample-barcoded 5' primer and a J-beta primer mix. Via MiXCR, TCRdb re-called the 5' RACE reads, giving one row per CDR3 protein. This sample has approximately 680,000 distinct CDR3 sequences, with approximately 30% found just once. This clonotype was observed at least ten times. Each donor's blood draw was ten milliliters of peripheral blood. Every sample yielded at least 6.5 million isolated PBMCs.

The sequence was collected from a woman aged 80 or over in good health. The sample was blood. The gene calls are TRBV27 and TRBJ2-3, with 8 bases matching TRBD2. The CDR3 nucleotides are TGTGCCAGCAGTTTAACAGGACTAGCTGTGAATACGCAGTATTTT. This gives the protein CASSLTGLAVNTQYF.